This T cell receptor beta chain emerged from a study of T cell repertoires in cytomegalovirus infection. Study-level results: What dominated the ex vivo response were HLA-C-restricted CMV-specific TCR beta clonotypes.

TCRdb independently ran MiXCR on the reads; one entry per CDR3 protein. This sample has some 900,000 distinct CDR3 sequences, with 32% found just once. A remark on this clonotype: What it binds is unknown.

There are 17 residues in the CDR3. Per the germline V gene, CDR1 is SGHDT and CDR2 is YYEEEE. J lost 3 bases, V lost 3 bases, and 15 bases had no gene match. The clonotype was recovered from a human donor in good health (CMV status not recorded). Some clones in this sample may be carry-over from other donors' samples. The gene calls are TRBV5-6 and TRBJ2-7, with 7 bases that match TRBD2. Sample: cultured CD8+ T cells from PBMCs, taken from culture after CMV antigen stimulation. CDR3 loop: CASSSEWARGSLYEQYF. CDR3 nucleotides: TGTGCCAGCAGCTCCGAGTGGGCGCGGGGGAGCCTCTACGAGCAGTACTTC.